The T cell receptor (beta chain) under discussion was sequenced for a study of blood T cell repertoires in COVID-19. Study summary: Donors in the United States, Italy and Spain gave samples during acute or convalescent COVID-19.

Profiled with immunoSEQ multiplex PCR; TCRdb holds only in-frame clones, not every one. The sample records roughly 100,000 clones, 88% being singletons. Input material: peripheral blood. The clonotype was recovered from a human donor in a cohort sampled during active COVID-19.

The CDR3 protein is CASSLAPGVNTEAFF. The CDR3, as DNA: TGCGCCAGCAGCTTGGCTCCAGGGGTGAACACTGAAGCTTTCTTT. The rearrangement links TRBV5-1 to TRBJ1-1, with D possibly matching TRBD1 (6 bases). CDR3 size: 15 residues. Between the trimmed V and J ends, which lost 0 bases and 0 bases, there was a span of 9 bases. CDR1 is SGHRS and CDR2 is YFSETQ in the germline V gene.